Given below is one T cell receptor beta chain in context. Its antigen remains unknown. Specified treatment: oral pan-JAK inhibitor, 5-10 mg twice daily. Isolation of CD4+ and CD8+ T cells from PBMCs was achieved by sorting. This CDR3 region has 17 residues. V lost 0 bases and J lost 0, with 9 bases in between. The germline CDR1 and CDR2 sequences are LGHNA and YNFKEQ. The source of the sample is a study of CD8+ T cells in alopecia areata. Study context: Tofacitinib ran 6 to 18 months, followed by 6 months off drug. Points from the study as a whole: More clonal than normal scalp was lesional scalp, particularly alopecia totalis/universalis.

Sequencing relied on a cDNA template that was reverse transcribed from extracted RNA. Here immunoSEQ multiplex PCR was the method, and the copy in TCRdb shows in-frame clones only, minus some. Of a few hundred thousand clones listed, 35% to 45% are singletons. The receptor was derived from a human donor with alopecia areata. The sample here was CD4+ T cells sorted from blood, taken at approximately week 30, from a patient treated with tofacitinib. V is TRBV4-2 and J is TRBJ2-6; D not certain. CDR3 sequence: CASSQDTANSGANVLTF. DNA for the CDR3: TGTGCCAGCAGCCAAGATACGGCAAACTCTGGGGCCAACGTCCTGACTTTC.